The TCR beta chain described here comes from a study of breast tumors, draining lymph nodes, adjacent tissues. Study-wide results and caveats: Data only fit, rather than demonstrated, lymph node origin of most tumor T cells.

TCRdb ran MiXCR on the multiplex PCR reads and lists one entry per CDR3 protein. The sample comprises 250,000 or so distinct CDR3 sequences, around 30% of which are singletons, and roughly 1.2% rests with the top ten. Axillary draining lymph nodes of breast cancer patients supplied the node samples. The CDR3 consists of 13 residues. The V and J ends lost 4 bases and 1 base respectively, with 11 bases between them. Germline V gene sequence: CDR1 GTSNPN, CDR2 SVGIG (reference sequence). This clonotype was observed a few times. Its antigen is not identified. This TCR came from a female donor with breast cancer. Some clones in this sample may be carry-over from other donors' samples. The source material was axillary lymph node tissue. V gene TRBV30 combines with J gene TRBJ2-7; unclear D gene. CDR3 protein: CAWTRQQSYEQYF. CDR3 nucleotide sequence: TGTGCCTGGACCAGGCAACAGTCCTACGAGCAGTACTTC.